This note documents a single T cell receptor (beta chain) sequence. Its target is not known. V was pared by 5 bases and J by 6 bases, with 11 bases between. Germline V gene data show CDR1 as SGHNT and CDR2 as YYREEE (reference sequence). This CDR3 spans 12 amino acids. The data are from a study of shared clonotypes between healthy human individuals. Study in general: Donors, aged 18 to 49, were a couple of women and a few men.

Spread over ten immunoSEQ deep assay plates, unsorted PBMC DNA underwent sequencing. TCRdb's copy holds only in-frame clones and misses some; the assay was immunoSEQ multiplex PCR. The sample holds about half a million clones; roughly 80% are singletons and the top ten take approximately 11%. Findings and limits, study-wide: Sequencing depth was expected to affect clonotype sharing among donors.

The sample comprised PBMCs. This clonotype originated in a middle-aged woman in good health. Some clones in this sample may be carry-over from other donors' samples. The chain employs TRBV5-4 and TRBJ1-2; D remains unclear. The CDR3 sequence: CASSFIGHGYTF. The CDR3 bases are TGTGCCAGCAGTTTCATTGGGCATGGCTACACCTTC.